A selection of T cell receptor beta chains follows, all from one sample in a study of vaccination and CD4 T cells after COVID-19. From the PCR reads, TCRdb called clonotypes with MiXCR, one entry per CDR3 protein. The repertoire holds about 29,000 distinct CDR3 sequences, with roughly 50% as singletons. The input for sequencing was CD4+ T cells from blood, taken about 7 months after SARS-CoV-2 vaccination. Source of these receptors: a human donor who had recovered from COVID-19. CDR3s include the opening cysteine and the closing phenylalanine or tryptophan. Each record gives: clone size, D gene, J gene, V gene, CDR3 protein, CDR3 DNA. The D gene is left open where the match is weak. Clone size is given for some rows only: seen once, a few or many times, or a class if the clone is expanded.

abundance: -; d_gene: -; j_gene: TRBJ2-1; v_gene: TRBV27; CDR3aa: CASSRSGTLVNNEQFF; CDR3nt: TGTGCCAGCAGTCGGTCCGGGACTCTGGTCAACAATGAGCAGTTCTTC
abundance: few; d_gene: -; j_gene: TRBJ1-5; v_gene: TRBV20-1; CDR3aa: CSARQGYSNQPQHF; CDR3nt: TGCAGTGCTAGACAGGGCTATAGCAATCAGCCCCAGCATTTT
abundance: -; d_gene: TRBD1; j_gene: TRBJ1-2; v_gene: TRBV28; CDR3aa: CASSLPGQVNGYTF; CDR3nt: TGTGCCAGCAGTCTGCCGGGACAGGTAAACGGCTACACCTTC
abundance: -; d_gene: -; j_gene: TRBJ2-2; v_gene: TRBV7-9; CDR3aa: CASSYPTATNTGELFF; CDR3nt: TGTGCCAGCAGCTACCCGACCGCGACGAACACCGGGGAGCTGTTTTTT
abundance: -; d_gene: -; j_gene: TRBJ2-1; v_gene: TRBV6-1; CDR3aa: CASSGLGRTDNEQFF; CDR3nt: TGTGCCAGCAGTGGTCTGGGGAGGACCGACAATGAGCAGTTCTTC
abundance: -; d_gene: TRBD1; j_gene: TRBJ2-1; v_gene: TRBV7-3; CDR3aa: CASSQGQVSYNEQFF; CDR3nt: TGTGCCAGCAGTCAGGGACAGGTTAGCTACAATGAGCAGTTCTTC
abundance: -; d_gene: TRBD1; j_gene: TRBJ2-3; v_gene: TRBV6-4; CDR3aa: CASSGAGGEDTQYF; CDR3nt: TGTGCCAGCAGTGGGGCAGGGGGCGAAGATACGCAGTATTTT
abundance: -; d_gene: TRBD1; j_gene: TRBJ2-7; v_gene: TRBV7-9; CDR3aa: CASSKGQGASRYEQYF; CDR3nt: TGTGCCAGCAGCAAAGGACAGGGGGCGAGTCGTTACGAGCAGTACTTC
abundance: -; d_gene: TRBD1; j_gene: TRBJ2-3; v_gene: TRBV20-1; CDR3aa: CSARDGQGGNTQYF; CDR3nt: TGCAGTGCTAGAGATGGACAGGGAGGAAATACGCAGTATTTT
abundance: -; d_gene: -; j_gene: TRBJ1-1; v_gene: TRBV20-1; CDR3aa: CSARPLNTEAFF; CDR3nt: TGCAGTGCTAGGCCACTTAACACTGAAGCTTTCTTT
abundance: few; d_gene: -; j_gene: TRBJ2-2; v_gene: TRBV4-1; CDR3aa: CASSQEGLAGELFF; CDR3nt: TGCGCCAGCAGCCAAGAAGGGCTAGCAGGGGAGCTGTTTTTT
abundance: -; d_gene: TRBD1; j_gene: TRBJ2-2; v_gene: TRBV7-9; CDR3aa: CASSVGGTGKAGELFF; CDR3nt: TGTGCCAGCAGCGTTGGGGGGACAGGGAAAGCCGGGGAGCTGTTTTTT
abundance: few; d_gene: TRBD2; j_gene: TRBJ2-5; v_gene: TRBV7-2; CDR3aa: CASSSQAGGLETQYF; CDR3nt: TGTGCCAGCAGCTCCCAAGCGGGAGGACTAGAGACCCAGTACTTC
abundance: -; d_gene: TRBD2; j_gene: TRBJ2-5; v_gene: TRBV20-1; CDR3aa: CSARVLGTSAGGETQYF; CDR3nt: TGCAGTGCTAGAGTTTTAGGCACTAGCGCGGGGGGAGAGACCCAGTACTTC
abundance: few; d_gene: -; j_gene: TRBJ1-5; v_gene: TRBV6-1; CDR3aa: CASSVYRDSNQPQHF; CDR3nt: TGTGCCAGCAGTGTTTACAGGGACAGCAATCAGCCCCAGCATTTT
abundance: -; d_gene: -; j_gene: TRBJ1-5; v_gene: TRBV29-1; CDR3aa: CSVELEGVGQPQHF; CDR3nt: TGCAGCGTTGAGTTGGAGGGGGTAGGGCAGCCCCAGCATTTT
abundance: -; d_gene: TRBD2; j_gene: TRBJ2-1; v_gene: TRBV28; CDR3aa: CASSTSGITHNEQFF; CDR3nt: TGTGCCAGCAGTACGAGCGGGATCACCCACAATGAGCAGTTCTTC
abundance: -; d_gene: -; j_gene: TRBJ1-1; v_gene: TRBV20-1; CDR3aa: CSARDSLQGATEAFF; CDR3nt: TGCAGTGCTAGAGATTCCCTCCAAGGGGCCACTGAAGCTTTCTTT
abundance: -; d_gene: TRBD1; j_gene: TRBJ2-7; v_gene: TRBV7-2; CDR3aa: CASRQGQATHEQYF; CDR3nt: TGTGCCAGCAGGCAGGGACAGGCAACCCACGAGCAGTACTTC
abundance: -; d_gene: -; j_gene: TRBJ2-1; v_gene: TRBV2; CDR3aa: CASSLGPRGQFF; CDR3nt: TGTGCCAGCAGTCTGGGTCCCCGCGGGCAGTTCTTC
abundance: -; d_gene: -; j_gene: TRBJ2-5; v_gene: TRBV6-5; CDR3aa: CASSYGQHQETQYF; CDR3nt: TGTGCCAGCAGTTACGGACAGCACCAAGAGACCCAGTACTTC
abundance: -; d_gene: -; j_gene: TRBJ2-3; v_gene: TRBV27; CDR3aa: CASSLFPPDTQYF; CDR3nt: TGTGCCAGCAGTTTATTCCCCCCAGATACGCAGTATTTT
abundance: -; d_gene: -; j_gene: TRBJ1-1; v_gene: TRBV7-2; CDR3aa: CASSLASRTNTEAFF; CDR3nt: TGTGCCAGCAGCTTAGCGAGCAGAACGAACACTGAAGCTTTCTTT
abundance: -; d_gene: -; j_gene: TRBJ2-7; v_gene: TRBV27; CDR3aa: CASSFTGAYEQYF; CDR3nt: TGTGCCAGCAGTTTCACGGGTGCCTACGAGCAGTACTTC
abundance: -; d_gene: -; j_gene: TRBJ1-5; v_gene: TRBV11-2; CDR3aa: CASSPQPNQPQHF; CDR3nt: TGTGCCAGCAGCCCCCAACCCAATCAGCCCCAGCATTTT
abundance: few; d_gene: TRBD1; j_gene: TRBJ1-5; v_gene: TRBV28; CDR3aa: CGCRGGRGSNQPQHF; CDR3nt: TGTGGGTGCAGGGGGGGAAGAGGTAGCAATCAGCCCCAGCATTTT
abundance: few; d_gene: TRBD2; j_gene: TRBJ2-7; v_gene: TRBV20-1; CDR3aa: CSARDRRIAGDEQYF; CDR3nt: TGCAGTGCTAGAGATAGGAGGATAGCGGGAGACGAGCAGTACTTC
abundance: -; d_gene: TRBD2; j_gene: TRBJ2-1; v_gene: TRBV20-1; CDR3aa: CSARSRLAYSYNEQFF; CDR3nt: TGCAGTGCTAGATCGCGACTAGCCTACTCCTACAATGAGCAGTTCTTC